This is a list of T cell receptor beta chains from one sample in a study of early T cells in non-severe SARS-CoV-2 infection. TCRdb ran MiXCR on the 5' RACE reads and lists one entry per CDR3 protein. The table records 35,000 to 45,000 distinct CDR3 sequences, roughly 6% of them present only once. Sequences were obtained from whole blood. Receptors originate from an adult who was a healthcare worker with PCR-confirmed SARS-CoV-2 infection or an uninfected control (not recorded which). CDR3s include the opening cysteine and the closing phenylalanine or tryptophan. Fields, in order: D gene, J gene, clone size, V gene, CDR3 DNA, CDR3 protein. D genes are given only for firm matches. Rows may omit the clone size; those that give it use once, few, many or a size class.

D gene: .
J gene: TRBJ1-5
clone size: .
V gene: TRBV3-1
CDR3 DNA: TGTGCCAGCAGCCAAGTGGGTAGCAATCAGCCCCAGCATTTT
CDR3 protein: CASSQVGSNQPQHF

D gene: .
J gene: TRBJ2-3
clone size: few
V gene: TRBV9
CDR3 DNA: TGTGCCAGCAGCGTAGGGTTCTGGAGCGATTCCCACACAGATACGCAGTATTTT
CDR3 protein: CASSVGFWSDSHTDTQYF

D gene: TRBD1
J gene: TRBJ1-2
clone size: few
V gene: TRBV3-1
CDR3 DNA: TGTGCCAGCAGCCAAGAGGGGACAGGGAACTATGGCTACACCTTC
CDR3 protein: CASSQEGTGNYGYTF

D gene: TRBD1
J gene: TRBJ2-2
clone size: many
V gene: TRBV30
CDR3 DNA: TGTGCCTGGAGTGACAGGGGGAACACCGGGGAGCTGTTTTTT
CDR3 protein: CAWSDRGNTGELFF

D gene: .
J gene: TRBJ1-1
clone size: .
V gene: TRBV10-3
CDR3 DNA: TGTGCCATCAGTGAGTCGACCCGGAACACTGAAGCTTTCTTT
CDR3 protein: CAISESTRNTEAFF

D gene: TRBD2
J gene: TRBJ2-7
clone size: many
V gene: TRBV29-1
CDR3 DNA: TGCAGCGTTGGACTAGCGGGGGGACGGGAGCAGTACTTC
CDR3 protein: CSVGLAGGREQYF

D gene: TRBD1
J gene: TRBJ2-7
clone size: many
V gene: TRBV4-1
CDR3 DNA: TGCGCCAGCAGCCACCGGACAGGCTTATCCTACGAGCAGTACTTC
CDR3 protein: CASSHRTGLSYEQYF

D gene: .
J gene: TRBJ2-7
clone size: .
V gene: TRBV29-1
CDR3 DNA: TGCAGCGTTAAGGGGGCCTACGAGCAGTACTTC
CDR3 protein: CSVKGAYEQYF

D gene: .
J gene: TRBJ1-5
clone size: many
V gene: TRBV19
CDR3 DNA: TGTGCCAGTAGTATCCCAGGACGGGGGGTGAGTCAGCCCCAGCATTTT
CDR3 protein: CASSIPGRGVSQPQHF

D gene: TRBD1
J gene: TRBJ1-6
clone size: .
V gene: TRBV7-6
CDR3 DNA: TGTGCCAGCAGCTGGGGACAGGGGAGTAATTCACCCCTCCACTTT
CDR3 protein: CASSWGQGSNSPLHF

D gene: .
J gene: TRBJ2-7
clone size: many
V gene: TRBV7-8
CDR3 DNA: TGTGCCAGCAGCGTGGCAGATCGCGAGCAGTACTTC
CDR3 protein: CASSVADREQYF

D gene: .
J gene: TRBJ1-5
clone size: many
V gene: TRBV4-2
CDR3 DNA: TGTGCCAGCAGCCAAGAAGGGACATCAAATCAGCCCCAGCATTTT
CDR3 protein: CASSQEGTSNQPQHF

D gene: TRBD2
J gene: TRBJ2-5
clone size: many
V gene: TRBV11-2
CDR3 DNA: TGTGCCAGCAGCTTAGCTCTAGCGGGGGAGACCCAGTACTTC
CDR3 protein: CASSLALAGETQYF

D gene: TRBD2
J gene: TRBJ2-3
clone size: many
V gene: TRBV20-1
CDR3 DNA: TGCAGTGCTAGATCAGCGGGGGGCGGTGCAGATACGCAGTATTTT
CDR3 protein: CSARSAGGGADTQYF

D gene: .
J gene: TRBJ2-1
clone size: .
V gene: TRBV20-1
CDR3 DNA: TGCAGTGCTAGAGAAGTTGGCAGGTACAATGAGCAGTTCTTC
CDR3 protein: CSAREVGRYNEQFF

D gene: .
J gene: TRBJ1-2
clone size: few
V gene: TRBV6-2/TRBV6-3
CDR3 DNA: TGTGCCAGCAGTTACTCGATTGCGGGGGCTTCGAACTATGGCTACACCTTC
CDR3 protein: CASSYSIAGASNYGYTF

D gene: .
J gene: TRBJ1-3
clone size: many
V gene: TRBV2
CDR3 DNA: TGTGCCAGCTCTCGCAGGGTTAGCTCTGGAAACACCATATATTTT
CDR3 protein: CASSRRVSSGNTIYF

D gene: TRBD1
J gene: TRBJ1-3
clone size: many
V gene: TRBV2
CDR3 DNA: TGTGCCAGCACGGCAGGGGGAACTAACACCATATATTTT
CDR3 protein: CASTAGGTNTIYF

D gene: .
J gene: TRBJ1-4
clone size: .
V gene: TRBV5-5
CDR3 DNA: TGTGCCAGCAGCTTGACAGGGTACGAAAAACTGTTTTTT
CDR3 protein: CASSLTGYEKLFF

D gene: .
J gene: TRBJ2-5
clone size: .
V gene: TRBV6-6
CDR3 DNA: TGTGCCAGCAACACGCGGGACATAGGTACCCAGTACTTC
CDR3 protein: CASNTRDIGTQYF

D gene: .
J gene: TRBJ2-7
clone size: few
V gene: TRBV2
CDR3 DNA: TGTGCCAGCAGTGAACGGCGGGGGCCCTACGAGCAGTACTTC
CDR3 protein: CASSERRGPYEQYF

D gene: .
J gene: TRBJ1-1
clone size: many
V gene: TRBV2
CDR3 DNA: TGTGCCAGCAGTTTCCAAAGTAAAACTGAAGCTTTCTTT
CDR3 protein: CASSFQSKTEAFF

D gene: .
J gene: TRBJ1-2
clone size: .
V gene: TRBV28
CDR3 DNA: TGTGCCAGCAGTTCAGAGATTTTCTCCACCTTC
CDR3 protein: CASSSEIFSTF

D gene: .
J gene: TRBJ2-1
clone size: many
V gene: TRBV6-5
CDR3 DNA: TGTGCCAGCAGTTGGCTTGGGTTGGGATCGGGGAATGAGCAGTTCTTC
CDR3 protein: CASSWLGLGSGNEQFF

D gene: .
J gene: TRBJ1-1
clone size: many
V gene: TRBV6-5
CDR3 DNA: TGTGCCAGCAAATTACAGGATGGAGGCACTGAAGCTTTCTTT
CDR3 protein: CASKLQDGGTEAFF

D gene: .
J gene: TRBJ2-5
clone size: many
V gene: TRBV6-1
CDR3 DNA: TGTGCCAGCAGTGAAGCATGGAAAGACGAGACCCAGTACTTC
CDR3 protein: CASSEAWKDETQYF

D gene: .
J gene: TRBJ2-5
clone size: many
V gene: TRBV7-3
CDR3 DNA: TGTGCCAGCAGCTCGACCGGGACACAACAAGAGACCCAGTACTTC
CDR3 protein: CASSSTGTQQETQYF

D gene: .
J gene: TRBJ2-1
clone size: many
V gene: TRBV6-2/TRBV6-3
CDR3 DNA: TGTGCCAGCAGCCGAACCTACAATGAGCAGTTCTTC
CDR3 protein: CASSRTYNEQFF

D gene: TRBD1
J gene: TRBJ1-6
clone size: .
V gene: TRBV5-1
CDR3 DNA: TGCGCCAGCAGCTTGGCCGGGACAGGGTATTCACCCCTCCACTTT
CDR3 protein: CASSLAGTGYSPLHF

D gene: .
J gene: TRBJ2-1
clone size: many
V gene: TRBV6-6
CDR3 DNA: TGTGCCAGCAGTCAACAGGATTGGGGTGCCAATGAGCAGTTCTTC
CDR3 protein: CASSQQDWGANEQFF

D gene: TRBD1
J gene: TRBJ1-1
clone size: .
V gene: TRBV6-5
CDR3 DNA: TGTGCCAGCAGACAGGGGCTGGGGGCGACTGAAGCTTTCTTT
CDR3 protein: CASRQGLGATEAFF

D gene: TRBD1
J gene: TRBJ1-5
clone size: few
V gene: TRBV7-2
CDR3 DNA: TGTGCCAGCAGCATCGACAGGGGCAGCCAGCCCCAGCATTTT
CDR3 protein: CASSIDRGSQPQHF

D gene: TRBD1
J gene: TRBJ1-6
clone size: many
V gene: TRBV6-1
CDR3 DNA: TGTGCCACCAGGACAGGATATAATTCACCCCTCCACTTT
CDR3 protein: CATRTGYNSPLHF

D gene: .
J gene: TRBJ1-4
clone size: many
V gene: TRBV11-2
CDR3 DNA: TGTGCCAGCAGCCACGGACGGGGCCGCGTAGCTAATGAAAAACTGTTTTTT
CDR3 protein: CASSHGRGRVANEKLFF

D gene: TRBD2
J gene: TRBJ2-2
clone size: .
V gene: TRBV6-1
CDR3 DNA: TGTGCCAGCAGAGCTAGAGCGGGGGGGCTGAACACCGGGGAGCTGTTTTTT
CDR3 protein: CASRARAGGLNTGELFF

D gene: TRBD1
J gene: TRBJ2-7
clone size: .
V gene: TRBV6-5
CDR3 DNA: TGTGCCAGCAGTTACAGAGACAGGGGGCCGTACGAGCAGTACTTC
CDR3 protein: CASSYRDRGPYEQYF

D gene: TRBD1
J gene: TRBJ1-1
clone size: few
V gene: TRBV13
CDR3 DNA: TGTGCCAGCAGCTACCCCGGGACAGGGCTTTCTGAAGCTTTCTTT
CDR3 protein: CASSYPGTGLSEAFF

D gene: TRBD2
J gene: TRBJ2-5
clone size: many
V gene: TRBV7-3
CDR3 DNA: TGTGCCAGCAGCTTCTCGGGAGGAGAGACCCAGTACTTC
CDR3 protein: CASSFSGGETQYF

D gene: .
J gene: TRBJ1-1
clone size: many
V gene: TRBV7-2
CDR3 DNA: TGTGCCAGCAGCTTAGTGGGGGCTGGCACTGAAGCTTTCTTT
CDR3 protein: CASSLVGAGTEAFF

D gene: TRBD1
J gene: TRBJ2-1
clone size: many
V gene: TRBV12-3/TRBV12-4
CDR3 DNA: TGTGCCAGCAGTTTGTCTACAGGGGCGATGAATGAGCAGTTCTTC
CDR3 protein: CASSLSTGAMNEQFF

D gene: TRBD2
J gene: TRBJ2-1
clone size: .
V gene: TRBV5-8
CDR3 DNA: TGTGCCAGCAGCTTGGGACTAGCGGGTAATGAGCAGTTCTTC
CDR3 protein: CASSLGLAGNEQFF

D gene: TRBD2
J gene: TRBJ2-2
clone size: .
V gene: TRBV20-1
CDR3 DNA: TGCAGTGCAATAGCGGGGGGTCCCGCCGGGGAGCTGTTTTTT
CDR3 protein: CSAIAGGPAGELFF

D gene: .
J gene: TRBJ2-7
clone size: many
V gene: TRBV6-6
CDR3 DNA: TGTGCCAGCACACAGGGTAGTTACGAGCAGTACTTC
CDR3 protein: CASTQGSYEQYF

D gene: TRBD1
J gene: TRBJ1-2
clone size: .
V gene: TRBV11-2
CDR3 DNA: TGTGCCAGCAGCTTAGATGGGGACAGATATGGCTACACCTTC
CDR3 protein: CASSLDGDRYGYTF